One and the same sample provided the 18 T cell receptor beta chains below, sequenced in a study of CD4 T cells in relation to SARS-CoV-2 and coronaviruses (dated by TCRdb to about 2021). Library preparation used the immunoSEQ multiplex PCR assay. The immuneACCESS repertoire file appears here via TCRdb, limited to in-frame rearrangements. These files lack a portion of the clones; in checked studies, under half of the deficit traces to unresolved V genes, and the cause of the others is not known. The sample table lists about 24,000 clones, roughly 76% of them with a count of one. In total, the top ten clones hold about 15% of the sample. CD4+ T cells from unexposed donors were collected before the COVID-19 pandemic (2011-2018). The EasySep CD4+ T cell isolation kit was used to isolate CD4+ T cells once the cultures had run for more than 8 days. Their antigen targets remain unknown. Source material: CD4+ T cells from PBMCs, cultured in vitro. These receptors came from a human donor in good health.

CDR3 in amino acids: CASSSGQIKDTQYF. As DNA, the CDR3 is TGTGCCAGCAGCAGTGGACAGATCAAAGATACGCAGTATTTT. This chain uses TRBV7-9 with TRBJ2-3; D is perhaps TRBD1 (6 bases). CDR3 size: 14 residues. Trimming pared 5 bases from V and 5 bases from J, leaving 14 bases between. Germline V gene sequence: CDR1 SEHNR, CDR2 FQNEAQ (reference sequence).

The genes are TRBV27 and TRBJ1-2; D unresolved. Germline-derived CDR1 and CDR2 are MNHEY and SMNVEV (reference sequence). CDR3 length equals 14 residues. The ends were cut back, 0 bases at V and 5 bases at J, with 10 bases in the middle. For the CDR3, the DNA is TGTGCCAGCAGTTTATCGTCGGGGAAATATGGCTACACCTTC. Its protein is CASSLSSGKYGYTF.

The CDR3: CAWTDSGSPLHF. The CDR3 DNA reads TGTGCCTGGACCGACTCGGGTTCACCCCTCCACTTT. The J gene is TRBJ1-6, the V gene TRBV30, with no clear D. CDR3 length equals 12 residues. Germline CDR1 and CDR2: GTSNPN and SVGIG (reference sequence). V was cut by 4 bases and J by 9 bases, with 10 bases left in between.

In its sample, this clone was seen a few times. The rearrangement joins TRBV10-3 to TRBJ2-7, with 13 nucleotides matching TRBD2. CDR1 is ENHRY and CDR2 is SYGVKD in the germline V gene. V lost 3 bases, J lost 2 bases, and 1 base stayed unmatched. This CDR3 comprises 15 residues. The CDR3 sequence: CAISELAGGPYEQYF. The CDR3 DNA is TGTGCCATCAGTGAACTAGCGGGGGGGCCCTACGAGCAGTACTTC.

Here the CDR3 reads CASSAGLAGGYEQYF. The CDR3 nucleotides read TGTGCCAGCAGCGCGGGACTAGCGGGGGGATACGAGCAGTACTTC. This chain connects TRBV13 to TRBJ2-7, with 15 bases aligning to TRBD2. Germline V lookup: CDR1 PRHDT, CDR2 FYEKMQ (reference sequence). The CDR3 is 15 amino acids. Unmatched junction bases numbered 3, after V lost 5 bases and J lost 4 bases.

The V and J genes are TRBV2 and TRBJ1-1; 7 bases map to TRBD1. J gave up 8 bases and V 6 bases, and 3 bases lay outside the gene matches. The CDR3 consists of 11 residues. Germline CDR1 is SNHLY and CDR2 is FYNNEI. The CDR3 here is CASRTGWEAFF. CDR3 bases: TGTGCCAGCAGGACAGGGTGGGAAGCTTTCTTT.

The chain is built from TRBV4-3 and TRBJ1-1; D call uncertain. Germline V CDR1 and CDR2: LGHNA, YSLEER. The CDR3 runs 14 residues. Trimming took 1 base from V and 4 from J, leaving 10 bases between them. DNA for the CDR3: TGCGCCAGCAGCCAAGTTGTCAGAGGCACTGAAGCTTTCTTT. Amino acids: CASSQVVRGTEAFF.

This chain links TRBV4-1 with TRBJ2-3, with 8 bases that match TRBD1. Germline CDR1 is MGHRA and CDR2 is YSYEKL. The ends lost 3 bases at V and 2 bases at J; junction bases unmatched: 7. The CDR3 consists of 16 residues. The CDR3 loop is CASSQGQGASTDTQYF. CDR3 DNA: TGCGCCAGCAGCCAGGGTCAGGGGGCTTCCACAGATACGCAGTATTTT.

This clone was counted a single time. The junction departs from germline at one end; a sequencing error may be responsible. The chain is built from TRBV7-7 and TRBJ2-5; 7 bases line up with TRBD1. Germline lookup yields CDR1 SSHAT and CDR2 FNYEAQ (reference sequence). The CDR3 runs 15 residues. The CDR3 region has the DNA TGTGCTAGCAGCTTGAACAGGGGAAACCAAGAGACCCAGTACTTC. Its protein product is CASSLNRGNQETQYF.

This sequence joins TRBV2 and TRBJ1-2, with no clear D. With 10 bases removed from V and 0 bases from J, the gap between germline ends came to 15 bases. CDR3 length: 14 residues. The germline gives CDR1 SNHLY, CDR2 FYNNEI. The CDR3 bases are TGTGCCAAATGTCGGGGAGCCGCTAACTATGGCTACACCTTC. Translating gives CAKCRGAANYGYTF.

This clone was detected a few times. The chain combines TRBV5-8 with TRBJ1-1; unclear D gene. Trimming shortened V by 1 base and J by 1 base, and 5 bases separated the two germline ends. Looked up from germline, CDR1 is SGHTS and CDR2 is YDEGEE. This CDR3 contains 13 residues. The CDR3 here is CASSLMENTEAFF. In DNA form, the CDR3 reads TGTGCCAGCAGCTTGATGGAGAACACTGAAGCTTTCTTT. Full variable domain (rest looked up from reference TRBV5-8 and TRBJ1-1): EAGVTQSPTHLIKTRGQQATLRCSPISGHTSVYWYQQALGLGLQFLLWYDEGEERNRGNFPPRFSGRQFPNYSSELNVNALELEDSALYLCASSLMENTEAFFGQGTRLTVV.

This clone was detected only once. V is TRBV18 and J is TRBJ2-6, with 8 bases identical to TRBD1. The CDR3 is 16 residues long. Germline V CDR1 and CDR2: KGHSH, LQKENI. V dropped 4 bases and J dropped 3; count of bases not matched to a gene: 5. The CDR3 DNA reads as TGTGCCAGCTCACAGGACAGGGATTATGGGGCCAACGTCCTGACTTTC. Its protein is CASSQDRDYGANVLTF.

J is TRBJ2-2 and V is TRBV11-2, with D perhaps TRBD1 or TRBD2 (7 bases each). The germline CDR1 and CDR2 sequences are SGHAT and FQNNGV. CDR3 size: 17 residues. Trimming cost V 5 bases and J 5 bases, with 21 bases left between them. CDR3 in amino acids: CASSPGGGPWGTGELFF. The DNA for the CDR3 is TGTGCCAGCAGCCCAGGGGGGGGTCCCTGGGGGACCGGGGAGCTGTTTTTT.

The chain combines TRBV27 with TRBJ1-3; D remains unclear. In germline, CDR1 is MNHEY, CDR2 SMNVEV (reference sequence). Deletions cut 0 bases from V and 0 bases from J, with 15 bases between. CDR3 size: 18 residues. The chain's CDR3 is CASSLSSPQAYSGNTIYF. The CDR3 region has the DNA TGTGCCAGCAGTTTATCTTCCCCGCAAGCCTACTCTGGAAACACCATATATTTT.

This rearrangement joins TRBV18 to TRBJ1-1; D not certain. Germline V gene sequence: CDR1 KGHSH, CDR2 LQKENI. The CDR3 loop spans 14 amino acids. Trimming shortened V by 6 bases and J by 3 bases, and 14 bases separated the two germline ends. The CDR3 spells CASSLRLRDTEAFF. The DNA for the CDR3 is TGTGCCAGCTCGCTTAGACTAAGGGACACTGAAGCTTTCTTT. Filled out from reference TRBV18 and TRBJ1-1, the complete variable domain reads NAGVMQNPRHLVRRRGQEARLRCSPMKGHSHVYWYRQLPEEGLKFMVYLQKENIIDESGMPKERFSAEFPKEGPSILRIQQVVRGDSAAYFCASSLRLRDTEAFFGQGTRLTVV.

The V and J genes are TRBV6-5 and TRBJ1-3, with D unresolved. Germline V gives CDR1 MNHEY, CDR2 SVGAGI. This CDR3 spans 14 amino acids. V was clipped by 7 bases and J by 2 bases, with 12 bases between them. For the CDR3, the DNA is TGTGCCAGCAAGCCTCAGGCCCCTGGAAACACCATATATTTT. This sequence encodes CASKPQAPGNTIYF.

The genes are TRBV2 and TRBJ2-1; D is possibly TRBD1 or TRBD2 (6 bases each). V lost 4 bases, J lost 2 bases, and 12 bases lay in between. CDR1 and CDR2 from the germline V gene are SNHLY and FYNNEI. CDR3 length: 15 amino acids. Here the CDR3 reads CASSGVGGPYNEQFF. Written as DNA, the CDR3 is TGTGCCAGCAGTGGGGTAGGGGGGCCCTACAATGAGCAGTTCTTC.

The chain uses TRBV3-1 (or the pseudogene TRBV3-2) and TRBJ2-5; D unresolved. CDR3 size: 14 residues. Trimming shortened V by 1 base and J by 5 bases, and 11 bases separated the two germline ends. In germline, CDR1 is LGHDT, CDR2 YNNKEL (reference sequence). DNA for the CDR3: TGTGCCAGCAGCCAAGGCCCGGTGCGGGAGACCCAGTACTTC. Translating it yields CASSQGPVRETQYF.